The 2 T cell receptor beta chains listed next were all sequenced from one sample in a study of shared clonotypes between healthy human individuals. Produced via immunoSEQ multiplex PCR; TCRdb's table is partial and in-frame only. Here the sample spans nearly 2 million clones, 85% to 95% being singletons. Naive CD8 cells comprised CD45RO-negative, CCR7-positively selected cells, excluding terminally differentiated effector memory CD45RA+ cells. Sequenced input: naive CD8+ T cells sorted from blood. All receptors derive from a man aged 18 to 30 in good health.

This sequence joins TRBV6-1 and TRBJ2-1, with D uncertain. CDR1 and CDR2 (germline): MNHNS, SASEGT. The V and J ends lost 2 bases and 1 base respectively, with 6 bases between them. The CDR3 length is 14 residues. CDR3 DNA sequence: TGTGCCAGCAGTGAAAGGATTTCCTACAATGAGCAGTTCTTC. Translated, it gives CASSERISYNEQFF.

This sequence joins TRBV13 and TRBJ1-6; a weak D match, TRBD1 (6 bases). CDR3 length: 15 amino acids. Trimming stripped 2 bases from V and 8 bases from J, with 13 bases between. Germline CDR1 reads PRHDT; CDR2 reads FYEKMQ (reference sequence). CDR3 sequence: CASSLLMAGDSPLHF. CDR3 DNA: TGTGCCAGCAGCTTATTGATGGCAGGGGATTCACCCCTCCACTTT.